This T cell receptor (beta chain) derives from a study of cytomegalovirus exposure and HLA in healthy donors (dated by TCRdb to 2017 to 2019). Looking at the study overall: An earlier analysis of some 600 of the donors reported about 300 Gb of sequence data and about 120 million unique TCR beta sequences obtained from about 200 million T cells. An early release covering around 630 HLA-typed donors comprised approximately 300 gigabases of sequencing data and tens of millions of unique TCR sequences. Among the approximately 400 genotyped donors, approximately 77% belonged to the genetic ancestry cluster associated with self-reported Caucasian donors. The study aimed to test whether cataloging public T cell receptors could reveal signatures of past pathogen exposure. The study profiled the T cell repertoires of 500 to 800 subjects by immunosequencing and related them to cytomegalovirus serostatus. Along with the roughly 610-subject first cohort, a separate validation cohort of over 90 different subjects was used. The study combined high-throughput TCR immunosequencing, statistical association of individual TCRs with disease status, and machine learning to predict cytomegalovirus infection status. A later analysis re-examined previously published TCR beta repertoires from about 670 donors and added high-resolution HLA genotyping to investigate patterns of TCR occurrence. The later analysis used no new phenotypic data to find candidate immune exposures, relying instead on TCR beta sequences and their occurrence across donors. In an earlier analysis of roughly 540 of the donors, high-throughput TCR beta sequencing was used to judge whether each TCR beta V gene segment behaved as functional or pseudogenic. Alongside the repertoire data, information on donor age, sex, ethnicity and CMV serostatus was compiled. A later genetic analysis used genome-wide SNP genotypes for 398 of the 666 donors, treating that subset as a discovery cohort. Every repertoire in the discovery cohort had been generated on one and the same sequencing platform. HLA typing covered class I and class II loci at four-digit resolution. Typing coverage varied by locus: 629-630 donors for A, B, C, DRB1 and DQB1; approximately 500 for DQA1; 600 to 610 for DPA1; some 470 for DPB1. Because of strong linkage in the cohort, five DR-DQ haplotypes were treated as single units for association and clustering. Among over 350 genotyped donors of the cohort, an average of around 240,000 unique TCR beta nucleotide sequences were sequenced per donor, around 20% of them non-productive. What the work shows at the level of the full study, not this receptor alone: When HLA alleles, especially DR and DQ, strongly co-occurred, TCR associations were difficult to assign to individual alleles. A later genetic analysis reported fewer N-insertions in productive TCRs among donors in an Asian-associated ancestry cluster than the roughly 700-donor mean. Specific HLA alleles were associated with 16,951 TCR beta sequences at a false discovery rate of 0.05 in a later analysis. In a later analysis, several top co-occurrence clusters were reported to appear linked to parvovirus B19, influenza, CMV and Epstein-Barr virus. The classifier was reported to diagnose cytomegalovirus status with high specificity and sensitivity in both the original cohort and the validation cohort. In this cohort, only TCR beta chains were sequenced, and detectable features were limited by the absence of alpha or paired-chain data. A cluster of highly shared sequence variants was judged likely to represent a technical artifact of the sequencing pipeline. Some IMGT-functional V segments, including TRBV6-2 and TRBV6-3, could not be distinguished by the 87-base-pair reads and were therefore excluded. A further reported finding was that TCR beta sequences accurately predicted the HLA-A and HLA-B alleles for most subjects in the first cohort. In vitro tests confirmed that a few of the cytomegalovirus-associated TCR beta chains recognize cytomegalovirus antigens. CMV serostatus was the only immune exposure information available for the cohort. In a later analysis, HLA-associated TCR beta chains were found to be more clonally expanded and to have lower generation probabilities than equally common non-associated chains. A total of 164 TCR beta chains were listed by the study as associated with cytomegalovirus. According to a later analysis, TCR association rates differed among HLA loci, with DRB1 alleles showing the most associated TCRs and HLA-C alleles showing the fewest. Because some donors lacked HLA typing at each locus, the association tests relied only on the typed subset. A later analysis found that most CMV-associated TCR beta chains appeared HLA-restricted, with HLA associations seemingly driven largely by CMV exposure. Most TCR sequences were observed very rarely across donors, whereas some public TCRs were present in many individuals. The presence/absence analyses assumed that sequencing depth was roughly uniform across donors, and that assumption may not be true. Linkage disequilibrium might explain the correlated functional status among segregating V segments, but an unknown experimental factor could not be ruled out. Because counts were too low, 15 to 20 rarely observed V segments, including chromosome 9 orphons, were left out of the earlier analysis of some 600 of the donors. An association between a missense DCLRE1C variant and V-gene and J-gene trimming of TCR beta chains was found in a later genetic analysis and replicated in an independent cohort. Broadly in line with IMGT annotations, most TCR beta V segments showed up in productive rearrangements about 87% or about 30% of the time in an earlier analysis of 587 of the donors. According to the authors, the approach could potentially be generalized to other disease states and immunological phenotypes.

The cohort consisted of 600 to 700 healthy bone marrow donors. Cohort members were all nominally healthy when sampled, although unrecorded immune exposures were likely present. The donor was CMV seropositive and belonged to the group of more than 250 seropositive cohort members. Every donor gave a peripheral blood sample, and the peripheral blood mononuclear cells from that sample were used for TCR beta sequencing. Genomic DNA was extracted from the blood cell samples with the Qiagen DNeasy Blood Extraction Kit. On this clone: There is no known antigen for this receptor. Per-nucleotide qualities are absent, and no much larger clonotype sits a single base away.

The library was built by means of the immunoSEQ multiplex PCR assay. For the multiplex PCR, a mixture combining 60 forward primers for TCR Vbeta segments and 13 reverse primers for TCR Jbeta segments was used. The CDR3 region of rearranged TCR beta genes was amplified from genomic DNA with a multiplex PCR assay. On the Illumina HiSeq System, the amplified TCR beta libraries were sequenced as 87-base-pair reads. The authors' pipeline ran thus. Across the 670 or so repertoires, a later analysis counted 80 million or so unique TCR beta chains, roughly 11 million of which were shared by at least two donors. Raw reads were error-corrected and collapsed into unique sequences with a nearest-neighbor algorithm that merged closely related sequences to remove PCR and sequencing errors. CDR3 sequences were aligned to IMGT reference sequences to assign V, D and J gene segments. For a sequence to be retained, a match of at least six nucleotides was required to both a V gene segment and a J gene segment. Rearrangements were classified as productive when the CDR3 lacked stop codons and remained in frame with V and J, and all other rearrangements were classified as non-productive. CDR3 was defined according to IMGT convention as the region running from the second conserved V-encoded cysteine to the conserved J-encoded phenylalanine. In an earlier analysis of approximately 500 of the donors, sequences lacking an unambiguous match to a single V gene segment were excluded. In an earlier analysis of 450 to 750 of the donors, a V segment was called functional when productive rearrangements were above 56.7%, and segregating when the standard deviation between donors exceeded 5%. To diagnose cytomegalovirus status from the catalog of TCR beta chain sequences, a statistical classification framework was built. In a later analysis, TCR nucleotide sequences were compared against IMGT/GENE-DB human TR gene sequences so that V and J genes could be assigned. In a later analysis, CDR3 sequences and most-parsimonious VDJ recombination scenarios were assigned using the TCRdist pipeline. In a later analysis, each TCR beta chain was defined by its CDR3 amino acid sequence together with its V-gene family, and reads lacking a unique V-gene family were excluded. As a way to deal with suspected cross-contamination and a sequencing artifact, a later analysis dropped 450 to 600 nucleotide sequences that were highly shared and had low generation probability. In a later analysis, a clonal expansion index for each public chain was calculated from normalized within-repertoire ranks of inferred template counts. In a later analysis, generation probabilities were computed with a VDJ recombination model fitted to out-of-frame rearrangements, and the resulting probabilities were checked against IGoR. Hypergeometric tests were used in a later analysis to score TCR-TCR, TCR-HLA and TCR-CMV co-occurrence, with a repertoire-size bias correction applied to the TCR pairs. In a later analysis, false discovery rates were estimated by permuting HLA or CMV assignments 20 times. In a later analysis, co-occurring TCRs were grouped using DBSCAN, and TCRdist sequence similarity was added for clustering within HLA-allele-positive subsets. Co-occurrence clustering excluded repertoires with fewer than 30,000 or more than 120,000 public chains, plus five with anomalous nucleotide sharing. Drawn from immuneACCESS, this table holds only the in-frame rearrangements with V and J called that TCRdb kept. Clones are partly lost; checked studies trace under half to an unresolved V gene and leave the rest unexplained. Clonal size and the V and J genes are those of that table, whereas D and trimming came from the DNA. The sample profile shows 60,000 or so clones; about three quarters of them were found once. The leading ten clones occupy roughly 23% of the sample.

The V end loses 2 bases and the J end loses 0 bases, and a stretch of 13 bases separates them. CDR1 SGHRS and CDR2 YFSETQ were looked up in the germline V gene. Counted from cysteine to phenylalanine, this CDR3 has 16 amino acids. Only the CDR3 portion is preserved as DNA: 48 bases, with reading frame beginning at the first base. The chain joins TRBV5-1 to TRBJ2-3; tentative D gene TRBD1, with 6 bases matching. Input material: PBMCs. The source of this sequence is a man between 45 and 60 years old in good health and CMV-seropositive. The CDR3 in this case is CASSFRDTPSTDTQYF. The nucleotide sequence reads TGCGCCAGCAGCTTCCGGGACACGCCTAGCACAGATACGCAGTATTTT.